One T cell receptor beta chain is described in this entry. Its antigen has not been determined. The record has no base qualities; no much larger clone is one base away. This record belongs to a study of shared clonotypes between healthy human individuals (dated by TCRdb to 2019 to 2021). About the full investigation: The cohort comprised two women and a few men aged 18 to 49 years. For each donor, three plates each were used for CD4 naive and CD4 memory, two plates were used for CD8 naive, and one plate was used for CD8 memory. To estimate repertoire size and how much clonotypes are shared between individuals, the study performed deep sequencing of blood TCR repertoires from about five healthy adults. Libraries were prepared and TCR repertoires were sequenced by different laboratories using diverse techniques, in order to increase sequencing depth and limit assay-specific biases. Each donor's leukapheresis produced roughly between roughly 0.94 and 9.5 billion PBMCs.

The donors were healthy, HIV-negative adults who had no recently reported acute infections or vaccinations. All donors were Caucasian adults living in Nashville, Tennessee, USA. CD4+ T cells were enriched through magnetic negative selection, after which naive cells were positively selected on CD45RA and the remaining negative fraction served as the memory subset. Blood was collected by leukapheresis, and PBMCs were isolated by Ficoll-Histopaque density gradient centrifugation and then cryopreserved in liquid nitrogen vapor phase. Analytical flow cytometry was used to check the purity and quantity of each magnetically sorted T cell population. Genomic DNA was isolated from every sorted fraction and measured by UV absorbance on a Nanodrop 2000c. Overall study results and their limits: Only blood was sampled, and tissue TCR repertoires likely differ from those in blood. Based on pairwise subsampling, the degree of clonotype sharing among donors was expected to be affected by sequencing depth. Around 5% of naive CD4, 3.5% of naive CD8, around 2.3% of memory CD4, and 0.4% of memory CD8 clonotypes were shared across a few donors. Rarefaction of sorted-subset datasets indicated incomplete sequencing despite the large sequencing depth. Larger estimated clonotype richness was generally found for naive subsets than for memory subsets. Because the study included only a small number of donors, the genetic and exposure-history diversity represented was limited. Compared with non-shared clonotypes, clonotypes shared by all four sorted-subset donors had higher generation probabilities.

Ends trimmed: V by 8 bases, J by 2 bases; bases unmatched to a gene: 5. Its CDR3 holds 14 amino acids, cysteine through phenylalanine. The sequence is cut down to CDR3 DNA, 42 bases in frame from base 1. Via the germline V gene (reference sequence), CDR1 is MNHEY and CDR2 SMNVEV. Using the deep immunoSEQ assay, TCR CDR3 regions were amplified from genomic DNA by multiplex PCR. Extracted genomic DNA from each cell subset was spread evenly across all wells of several immunoSEQ 96-well plates, with each plate serving as a replicate. For sorted subsets, roughly 200 ng of genomic DNA, equivalent to around 30,000 T cell genomes, went into each replicate PCR. Purified libraries were measured with a Qubit 3.0 fluorometer, size-checked on a Bioanalyzer 2100, and measured again with the KAPA Library Quantification kit. A separate single-read 150-cycle Illumina NextSeq 550 flow cell was used to sequence each immunoSEQ 96-well plate. In the paper's pipeline: Because the immunoSEQ output included only junctional sequences and no quality scores, the filtering could not be the same as the filtering used for full-length reads. Sequences were annotated with PyIR, a Python wrapper for IgBLAST v1.9, using IMGT germline references to assign V/J genes and CDR3. Reads were removed for weak V/J assignments (E-value above 1e-6), missing CDR3, stop codons, out-of-frame junctions, or ambiguous translated residues. V3J clonotypes were defined as sequences sharing an identical inferred V gene, J gene, and CDR3 amino acid sequence. Percentage overlap between repertoires was computed as shared unique clonotypes divided by the size of the smaller repertoire. RTK rarefaction, the Chao1 estimator, and Recon v2.1 estimates of unobserved clonotypes were used to assess repertoire richness. Generation probabilities for all TCRbeta clonotypes obtained by the gDNA method from a few donors were computed using OLGA. This immuneACCESS table, as held by TCRdb, lists in-frame sequences with V and J called but not all clones. Of the missing ones, under half trace to an unresolved V gene in checked studies; the others have no known cause. That table is the source of V, J and clone size, and D and trimming were worked out from the DNA. Here the sample has 1 million to 1.2 million clones; about 72% occur a single time. Over 0.8% of the sample lies in the top ten.

The TCR originated in a man aged 18-30 years in good health. Some clones in this sample may be carry-over from other donors' samples. What was sequenced was memory CD4+ T cells from PBMCs. According to the study, the label for this sample's cell subset or site signals: CD45RA-negative fraction. This receptor chain uses TRBV27 and TRBJ2-2, with TRBD2 matching 7 junction bases. Here is the DNA: TGTGCCAGCGGGAGCGGGGTAAACACCGGGGAGCTGTTTTTT. This translates into CASGSGVNTGELFF.